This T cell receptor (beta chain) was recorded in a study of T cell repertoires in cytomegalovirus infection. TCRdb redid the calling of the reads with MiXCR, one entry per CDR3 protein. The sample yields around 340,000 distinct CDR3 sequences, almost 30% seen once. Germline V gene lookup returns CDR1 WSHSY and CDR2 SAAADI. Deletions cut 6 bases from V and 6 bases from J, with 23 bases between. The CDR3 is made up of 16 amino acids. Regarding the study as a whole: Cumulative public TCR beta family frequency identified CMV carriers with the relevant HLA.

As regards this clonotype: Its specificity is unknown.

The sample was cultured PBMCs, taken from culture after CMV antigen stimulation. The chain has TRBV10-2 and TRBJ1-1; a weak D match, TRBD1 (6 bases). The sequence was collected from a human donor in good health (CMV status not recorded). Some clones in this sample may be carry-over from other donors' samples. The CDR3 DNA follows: TGCGCCAGCAGGAAAAGGTCAGGTGGGGGGCCATCTGAAGCTTTCTTT. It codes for CASRKRSGGGPSEAFF.